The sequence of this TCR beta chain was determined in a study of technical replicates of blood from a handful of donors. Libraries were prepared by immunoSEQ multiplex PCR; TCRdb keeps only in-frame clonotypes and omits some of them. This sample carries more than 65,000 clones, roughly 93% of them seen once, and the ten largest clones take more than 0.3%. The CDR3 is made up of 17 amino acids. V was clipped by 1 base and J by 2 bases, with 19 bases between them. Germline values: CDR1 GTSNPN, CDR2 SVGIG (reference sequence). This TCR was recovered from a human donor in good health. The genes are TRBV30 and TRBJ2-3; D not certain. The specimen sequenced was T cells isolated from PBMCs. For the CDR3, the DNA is TGTGCCTGGAGTGAAGTGTATGGGCAAGACCACACAGATACGCAGTATTTT. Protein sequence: CAWSEVYGQDHTDTQYF. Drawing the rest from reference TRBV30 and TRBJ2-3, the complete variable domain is SQTIHQWPATLVQPVGSPLSLECTVEGTSNPNLYWYRQAAGRGLQLLFYSVGIGQISSEVPQNLSASRPQDRQFILSSKKLLLSDSGFYLCAWSEVYGQDHTDTQYFGPGTRLTVL.